This T cell receptor beta chain was found in a study of shared clonotypes between healthy human individuals (dated by TCRdb to the early 2020s). Regarding the research as a whole: The cohort included three men and a couple of women between 18 and 49 years of age. For each donor, three plates each were used for CD4 naive and CD4 memory, two plates were used for CD8 naive, and one plate was used for CD8 memory. To estimate repertoire size and how much clonotype sharing occurs between individuals, the study deeply sequenced the blood TCR repertoires of 5 or 6 healthy adults. Libraries were prepared and TCR repertoires were sequenced by different laboratories using diverse techniques, in order to increase sequencing depth and limit assay-specific biases. Each donor's leukapheresis produced roughly between roughly 0.85 and 9 billion PBMCs.

Using the deep immunoSEQ assay, multiplex PCR amplified TCR CDR3 regions from genomic DNA. For each cell subset, the extracted genomic DNA was distributed evenly across all wells of several immunoSEQ 96-well plates, and each plate served as one replicate. Each replicate PCR for sorted subsets received roughly 0.2 ug genomic DNA, equal to roughly 33,000 T cell genomes. Purified libraries were measured with a Qubit 3.0 fluorometer, size-checked on a Bioanalyzer 2100, and measured again with the KAPA Library Quantification kit. Every immunoSEQ 96-well plate was sequenced on a separate single-read 150-cycle Illumina NextSeq 550 flow cell. Regarding the original processing steps: Because the immunoSEQ output held only junctional sequences and lacked quality scores, the filtering could not match the filtering applied to full-length reads. To assign V/J genes and CDR3, sequences were annotated against IMGT germline references using PyIR, a Python wrapper for IgBLAST v1.9. Reads were filtered out if the reads had weak V/J assignments (E-value above 1e-6), no CDR3, stop codons, out-of-frame junctions, or ambiguous translated residues. V3J clonotypes were defined as sequences sharing an identical inferred V gene, J gene, and CDR3 amino acid sequence. Percentage overlap between repertoires was computed as shared unique clonotypes divided by the size of the smaller repertoire. Three approaches were used to assess repertoire richness: RTK rarefaction, the Chao1 estimator, and Recon v2.1 estimates of unobserved clonotypes. Generation probabilities were computed with OLGA for all TCRbeta clonotypes obtained by the gDNA method from several donors. Drawn from immuneACCESS, this table holds only the in-frame rearrangements with V and J called that TCRdb kept. Clones are partly lost; checked studies trace under half to an unresolved V gene and leave the rest unexplained. V, J and clone size are taken as reported in that table, and D and trimming were inferred from the DNA itself. In all, the sample holds approximately 700,000 clones, and 73% of those were seen once. The top ten clonotypes cover around 2% of the sample.

Inclusive of the bounding cysteine and phenylalanine, the CDR3 is 12 residues long. CDR3 DNA only is kept here, 36 bases in frame from base 1. The trim is 11 bases for V and 6 bases for J, with a gap of 16 bases between the germline ends. Sequences SNHLY (CDR1) and FYNNEI (CDR2) are obtained from the germline V gene. What the authors observed across the whole study: Higher generation probabilities were observed for clonotypes shared by all four sorted-subset donors than for non-shared clonotypes. Naive subsets generally had larger estimated clonotype richness than memory subsets did. Across a handful of donors, around 5% of naive CD4, roughly 3.4% of naive CD8, about 2% of memory CD4, and 0.4% of memory CD8 clonotypes were shared. Because the study included a small number of donors, the genetic and exposure-history diversity represented was limited. Only blood was sampled, and tissue TCR repertoires likely differ from those in blood. Pairwise subsampling indicated that sequencing depth was expected to affect the degree of clonotype sharing among donors. Incomplete sequencing was indicated by rarefaction of sorted-subset datasets, despite the large sequencing depth.

There are a few counts of this clone. Its antigen target is currently unknown. No base-level quality is on record; no much larger clone is a single base apart. The donors were healthy, HIV-negative adults who had no recently reported acute infections or vaccinations. Only Caucasian adults living in Nashville, Tennessee, USA were represented among the donors. CD4+ T cells were enriched by magnetic negative selection, after which naive cells were positively selected on CD45RA and the negative fraction was taken as the memory subset. After blood collection by leukapheresis, PBMCs were isolated using Ficoll-Histopaque density gradient centrifugation and then cryopreserved in the vapor phase of liquid nitrogen. Purity and quantity of every magnetically sorted T cell population were checked by analytical flow cytometry. Genomic DNA was isolated from each sorted fraction and quantified by UV absorbance on a Nanodrop 2000c.

The chain employs TRBV2 and TRBJ1-1, with no reliable assignment of the D segment. The TCR originated in a woman in her thirties in good health. Sequenced material: memory CD4+ T cells sorted from blood. The intended sense of this specimen's cell subset or site label: CD45RA-negative fraction. The CDR3 corresponds to CAPAVAPPEAFF. The bases are TGTGCCCCCGCGGTGGCTCCCCCTGAAGCTTTCTTT. The full variable domain, with segments outside the CDR3 supplied by the reference TRBV2 and TRBJ1-1 proteins, appears as EPEVTQTPSHQVTQMGQEVILRCVPISNHLYFYWYRQILGQKVEFLVSFYNNEISEKSEIFDDQFSVERPDGSNFTLKIRSTKLEDSAMYFCAPAVAPPEAFFGQGTRLTVV.